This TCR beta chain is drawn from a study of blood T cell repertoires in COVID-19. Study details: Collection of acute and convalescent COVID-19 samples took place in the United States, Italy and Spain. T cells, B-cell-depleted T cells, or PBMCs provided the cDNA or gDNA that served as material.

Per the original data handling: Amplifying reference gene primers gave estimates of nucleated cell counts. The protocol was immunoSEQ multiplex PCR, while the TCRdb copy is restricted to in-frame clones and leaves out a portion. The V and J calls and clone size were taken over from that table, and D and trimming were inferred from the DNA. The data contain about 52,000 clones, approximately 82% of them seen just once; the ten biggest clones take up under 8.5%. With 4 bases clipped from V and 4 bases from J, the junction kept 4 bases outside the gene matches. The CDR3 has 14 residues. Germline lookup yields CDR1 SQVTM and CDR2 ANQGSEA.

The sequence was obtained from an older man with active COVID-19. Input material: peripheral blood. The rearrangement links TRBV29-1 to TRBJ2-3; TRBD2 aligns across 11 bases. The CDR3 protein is CSVGGTSGADTQYF. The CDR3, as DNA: TGCAGCGTTGGGGGGACTAGCGGCGCAGATACGCAGTATTTT.